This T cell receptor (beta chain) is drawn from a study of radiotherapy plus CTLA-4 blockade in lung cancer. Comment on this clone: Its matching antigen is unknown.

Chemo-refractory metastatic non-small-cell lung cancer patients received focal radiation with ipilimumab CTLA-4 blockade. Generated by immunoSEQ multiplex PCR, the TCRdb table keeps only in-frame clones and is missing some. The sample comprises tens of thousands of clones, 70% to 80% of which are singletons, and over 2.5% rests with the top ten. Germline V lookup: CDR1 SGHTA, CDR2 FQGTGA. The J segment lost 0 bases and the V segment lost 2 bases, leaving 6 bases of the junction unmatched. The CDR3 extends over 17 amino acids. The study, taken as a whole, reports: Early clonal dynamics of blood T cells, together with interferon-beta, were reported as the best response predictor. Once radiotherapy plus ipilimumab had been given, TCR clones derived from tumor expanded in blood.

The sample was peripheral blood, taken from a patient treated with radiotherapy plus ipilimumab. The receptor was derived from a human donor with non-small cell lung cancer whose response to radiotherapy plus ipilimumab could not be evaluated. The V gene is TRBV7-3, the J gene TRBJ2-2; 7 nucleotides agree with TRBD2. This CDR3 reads CASSLFVAGANTGELFF. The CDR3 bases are TGTGCCAGCAGCTTATTCGTGGCGGGGGCGAACACCGGGGAGCTGTTTTTT.